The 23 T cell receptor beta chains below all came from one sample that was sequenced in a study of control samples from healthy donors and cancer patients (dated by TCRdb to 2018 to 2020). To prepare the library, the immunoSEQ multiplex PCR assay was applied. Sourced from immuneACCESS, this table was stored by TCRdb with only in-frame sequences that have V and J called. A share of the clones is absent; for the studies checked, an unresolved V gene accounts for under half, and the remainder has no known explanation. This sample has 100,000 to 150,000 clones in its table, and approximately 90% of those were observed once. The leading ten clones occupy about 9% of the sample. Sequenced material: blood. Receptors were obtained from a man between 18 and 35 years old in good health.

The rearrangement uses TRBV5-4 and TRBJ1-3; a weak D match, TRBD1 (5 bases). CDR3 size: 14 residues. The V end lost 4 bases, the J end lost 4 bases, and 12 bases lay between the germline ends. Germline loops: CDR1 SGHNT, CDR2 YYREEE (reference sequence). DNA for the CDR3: TGTGCCAGCAGCCCTGGGAGGGGCGGAAACACCATATATTTT. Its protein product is CASSPGRGGNTIYF.

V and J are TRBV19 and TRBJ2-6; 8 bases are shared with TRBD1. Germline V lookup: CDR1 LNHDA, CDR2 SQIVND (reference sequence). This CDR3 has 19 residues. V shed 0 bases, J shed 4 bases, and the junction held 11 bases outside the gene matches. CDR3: CASSIDPGRGRGGANVLTF. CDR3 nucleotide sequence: TGTGCCAGTAGTATAGACCCCGGCAGGGGGCGAGGAGGGGCCAACGTCCTGACTTTC.

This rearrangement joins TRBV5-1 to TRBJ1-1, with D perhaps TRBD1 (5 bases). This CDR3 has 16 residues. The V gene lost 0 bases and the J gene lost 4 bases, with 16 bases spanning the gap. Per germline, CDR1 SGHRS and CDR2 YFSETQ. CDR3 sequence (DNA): TGCGCCAGCAGCTTGGATGGGGGGAGGGTCGCCACTGAAGCTTTCTTT. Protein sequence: CASSLDGGRVATEAFF.

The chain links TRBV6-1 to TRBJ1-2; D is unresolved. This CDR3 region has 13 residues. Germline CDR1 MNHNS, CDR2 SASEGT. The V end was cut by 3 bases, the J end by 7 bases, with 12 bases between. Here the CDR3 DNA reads TGTGCCAGCAGTGATCTACTCAAGCTTGGCTACACCTTC. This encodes CASSDLLKLGYTF.

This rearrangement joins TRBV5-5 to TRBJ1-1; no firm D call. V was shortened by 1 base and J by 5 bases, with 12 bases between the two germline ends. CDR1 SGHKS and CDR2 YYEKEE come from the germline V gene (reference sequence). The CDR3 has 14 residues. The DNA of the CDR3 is TGTGCCAGCAGCTTGAATTACAGAGGGACTGAAGCTTTCTTT. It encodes CASSLNYRGTEAFF.

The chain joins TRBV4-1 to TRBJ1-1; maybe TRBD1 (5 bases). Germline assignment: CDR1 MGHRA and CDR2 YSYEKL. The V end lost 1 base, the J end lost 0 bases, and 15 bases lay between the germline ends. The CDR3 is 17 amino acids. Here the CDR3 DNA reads TGCGCCAGCAGCCAAGCCCGGATGGGGGGACTGAACACTGAAGCTTTCTTT. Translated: CASSQARMGGLNTEAFF.

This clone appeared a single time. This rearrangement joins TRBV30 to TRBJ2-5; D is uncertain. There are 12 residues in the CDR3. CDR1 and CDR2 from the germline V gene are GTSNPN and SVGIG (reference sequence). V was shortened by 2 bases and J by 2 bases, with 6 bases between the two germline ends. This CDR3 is CAWSIGQETQYF. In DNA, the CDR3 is TGTGCCTGGAGTATCGGGCAAGAGACCCAGTACTTC.

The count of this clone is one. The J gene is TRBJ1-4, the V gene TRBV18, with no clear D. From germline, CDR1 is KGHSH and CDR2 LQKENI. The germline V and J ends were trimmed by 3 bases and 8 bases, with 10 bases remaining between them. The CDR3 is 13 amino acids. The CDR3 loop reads CASSPGREEKLFF. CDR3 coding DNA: TGTGCCAGCTCACCCGGGAGGGAAGAAAAACTGTTTTTT.

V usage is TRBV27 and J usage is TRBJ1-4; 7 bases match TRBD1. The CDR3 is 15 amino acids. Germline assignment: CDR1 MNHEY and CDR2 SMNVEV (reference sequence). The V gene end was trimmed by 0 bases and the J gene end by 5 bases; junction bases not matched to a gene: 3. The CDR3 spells CASSLSRGGNEKLFF. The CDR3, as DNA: TGTGCCAGCAGTTTATCCAGAGGGGGCAATGAAAAACTGTTTTTT.

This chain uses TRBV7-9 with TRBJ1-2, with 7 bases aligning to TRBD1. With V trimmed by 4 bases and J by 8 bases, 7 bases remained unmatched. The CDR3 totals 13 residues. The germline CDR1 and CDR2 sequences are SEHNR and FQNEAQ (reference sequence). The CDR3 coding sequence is TGTGCCAGCAGCTCAACAGGGGACCGGGGCTACACCTTC. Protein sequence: CASSSTGDRGYTF.

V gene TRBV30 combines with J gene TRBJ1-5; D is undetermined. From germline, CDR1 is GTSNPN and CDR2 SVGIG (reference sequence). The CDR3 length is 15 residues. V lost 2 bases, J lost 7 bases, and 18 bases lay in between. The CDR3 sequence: CAWSWGSGSSQPQHF. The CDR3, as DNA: TGTGCCTGGAGTTGGGGATCGGGGAGCAGCCAGCCCCAGCATTTT.

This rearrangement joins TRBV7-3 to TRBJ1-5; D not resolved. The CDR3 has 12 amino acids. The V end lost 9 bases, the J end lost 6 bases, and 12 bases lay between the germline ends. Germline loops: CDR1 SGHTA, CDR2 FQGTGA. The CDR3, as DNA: TGTGCCAGGGGTGGGTATAGTCAGCCCCAGCATTTT. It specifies CARGGYSQPQHF.

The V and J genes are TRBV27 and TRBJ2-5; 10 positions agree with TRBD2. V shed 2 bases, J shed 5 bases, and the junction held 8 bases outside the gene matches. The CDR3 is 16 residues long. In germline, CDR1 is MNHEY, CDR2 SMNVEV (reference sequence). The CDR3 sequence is CASSLGSGGAEETQYF. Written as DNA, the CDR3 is TGTGCCAGCAGTTTAGGGAGCGGGGGGGCCGAGGAGACCCAGTACTTC.

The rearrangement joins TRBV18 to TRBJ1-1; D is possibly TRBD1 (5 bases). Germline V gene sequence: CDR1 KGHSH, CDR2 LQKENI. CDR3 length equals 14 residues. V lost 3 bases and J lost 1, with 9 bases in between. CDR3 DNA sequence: TGTGCCAGCTCACCGGGACCGACGAACACTGAAGCTTTCTTT. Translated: CASSPGPTNTEAFF.

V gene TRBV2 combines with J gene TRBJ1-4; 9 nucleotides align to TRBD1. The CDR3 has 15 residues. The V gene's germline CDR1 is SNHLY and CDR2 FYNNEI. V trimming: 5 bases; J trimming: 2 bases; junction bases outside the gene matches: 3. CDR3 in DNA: TGTGCCAGCAGTCCCGGGACAGGGACTAATGAAAAACTGTTTTTT. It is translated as CASSPGTGTNEKLFF.

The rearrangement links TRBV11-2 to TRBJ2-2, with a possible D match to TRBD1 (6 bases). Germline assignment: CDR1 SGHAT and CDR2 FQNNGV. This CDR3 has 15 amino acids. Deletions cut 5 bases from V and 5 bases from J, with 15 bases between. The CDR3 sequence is CASSLRQERTGELFF. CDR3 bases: TGTGCCAGCAGCCTACGACAGGAGAGAACCGGGGAGCTGTTTTTT.

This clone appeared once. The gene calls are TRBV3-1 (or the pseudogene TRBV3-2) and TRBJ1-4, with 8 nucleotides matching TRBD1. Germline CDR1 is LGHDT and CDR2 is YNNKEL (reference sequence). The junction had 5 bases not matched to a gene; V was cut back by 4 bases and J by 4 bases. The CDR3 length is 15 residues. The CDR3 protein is CASSPGTGNNEKLFF. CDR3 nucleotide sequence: TGTGCCAGCAGCCCCGGGACAGGCAATAATGAAAAACTGTTTTTT.

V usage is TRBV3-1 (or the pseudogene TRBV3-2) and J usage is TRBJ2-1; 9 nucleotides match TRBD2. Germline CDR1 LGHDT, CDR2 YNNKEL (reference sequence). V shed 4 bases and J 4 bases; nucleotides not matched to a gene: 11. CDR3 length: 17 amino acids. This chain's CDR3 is CASSRAPSGVRYNEQFF. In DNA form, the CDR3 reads TGTGCCAGCAGCCGGGCTCCTAGCGGGGTCCGATACAATGAGCAGTTCTTC.

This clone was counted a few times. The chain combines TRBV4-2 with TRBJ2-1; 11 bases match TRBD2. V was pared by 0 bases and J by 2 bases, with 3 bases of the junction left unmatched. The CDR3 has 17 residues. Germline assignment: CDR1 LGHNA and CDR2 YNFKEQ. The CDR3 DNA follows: TGTGCCAGCAGCCAAGATTTAGCGGGGGGGCCCTACAATGAGCAGTTCTTC. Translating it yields CASSQDLAGGPYNEQFF.

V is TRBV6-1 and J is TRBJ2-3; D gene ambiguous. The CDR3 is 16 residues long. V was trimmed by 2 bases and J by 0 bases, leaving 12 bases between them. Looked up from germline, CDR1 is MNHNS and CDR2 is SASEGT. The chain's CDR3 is CASSEPARRSTDTQYF. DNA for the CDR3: TGTGCCAGCAGTGAACCCGCTAGAAGGAGCACAGATACGCAGTATTTT.

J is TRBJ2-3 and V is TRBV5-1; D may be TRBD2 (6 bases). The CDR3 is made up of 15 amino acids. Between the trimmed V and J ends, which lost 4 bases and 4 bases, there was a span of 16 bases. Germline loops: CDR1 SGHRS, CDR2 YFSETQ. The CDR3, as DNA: TGCGCCAGCAGCACGAGGAGGGCCACGGCAGATACGCAGTATTTT. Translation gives CASSTRRATADTQYF.

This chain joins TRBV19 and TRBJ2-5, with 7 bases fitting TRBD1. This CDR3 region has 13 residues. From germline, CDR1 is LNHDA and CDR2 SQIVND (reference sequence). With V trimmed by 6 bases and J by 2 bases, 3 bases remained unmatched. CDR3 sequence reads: CASRGQDQETQYF. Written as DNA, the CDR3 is TGTGCCAGTAGAGGACAGGATCAAGAGACCCAGTACTTC.

This CDR3 is CASSQVYRGLAKNIQYF. The CDR3 coding sequence is TGCGCCAGCAGCCAAGTGTACCGGGGGCTGGCCAAAAACATTCAGTACTTC. The chain carries TRBV4-1 and TRBJ2-4; D is tentatively TRBD1 or TRBD2 (6 bases each). The CDR3 consists of 17 residues. Germline V lookup: CDR1 MGHRA, CDR2 YSYEKL. V lost 1 base, J lost 1 base, and 14 bases lay in between.